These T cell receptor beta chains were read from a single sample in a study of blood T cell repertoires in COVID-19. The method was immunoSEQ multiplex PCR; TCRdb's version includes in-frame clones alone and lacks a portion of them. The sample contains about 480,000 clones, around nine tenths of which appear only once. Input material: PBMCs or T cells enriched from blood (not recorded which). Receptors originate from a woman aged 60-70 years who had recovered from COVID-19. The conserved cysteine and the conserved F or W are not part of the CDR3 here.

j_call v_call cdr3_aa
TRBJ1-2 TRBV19 ASSIMGRMYYGYT
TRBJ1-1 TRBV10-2 ASSPFSTKNTEAF
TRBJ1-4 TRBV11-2 ASSPRQGGNEKLF
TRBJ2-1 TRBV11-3 ASSLDLAGGNEQF
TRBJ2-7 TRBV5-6 ASNRGSAYEQY
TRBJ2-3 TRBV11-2 ASSLVHLDTQY
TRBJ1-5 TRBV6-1 ASSDSSYSNQPQH
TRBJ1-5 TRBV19 ASSAGDSHRH
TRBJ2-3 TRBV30 AWSEIGRGDTQY
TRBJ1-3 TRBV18 ASSPGTGGVGNTIY
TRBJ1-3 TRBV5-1 ASSLAESAGNTIY
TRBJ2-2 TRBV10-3 AIRASGTGELF
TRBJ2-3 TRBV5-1 ASSSGGLTDTQY
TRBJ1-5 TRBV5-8 ASSLAGSGNQPQH
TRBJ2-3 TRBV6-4 ASSPLGGPDTQY
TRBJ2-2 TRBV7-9 ASSPQLAGQGNTGELF
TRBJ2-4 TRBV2 ASSDRGLNIQY
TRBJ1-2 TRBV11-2 ASSPGTGFLGSYGYT
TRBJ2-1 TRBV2 ASRSLVGGLNEQF
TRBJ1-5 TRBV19 ASSIFSGAGAGNQPQH
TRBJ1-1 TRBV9 ASTPGQSKTEAF
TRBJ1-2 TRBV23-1 ASSQRAGDYGYT
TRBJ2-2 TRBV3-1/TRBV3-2 ASSPPQGVRTGELF
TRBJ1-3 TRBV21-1 ASSKVWTARSGNTIY
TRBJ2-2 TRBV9 ASSESLTAGHTGELF
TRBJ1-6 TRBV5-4 ASSRDILGNSPLH
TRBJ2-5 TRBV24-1 ATSGTNQETQY
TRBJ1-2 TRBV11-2 ASSLGRSYGYT
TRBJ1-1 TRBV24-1 ATSDNTGGNTEAF